These T cell receptor beta chains were read from a single sample in a study of Graves' ophthalmopathy and Graves' hyperthyroidism. TCRdb reprocessed the multiplex PCR reads via MiXCR and lists one record per CDR3 protein. The profile shows roughly 600,000 distinct CDR3 sequences, 35% to 45% of them singletons. Source material: peripheral blood or thyroid tissue (not recorded which). The receptors were gathered from an adult man with Graves' hyperthyroidism. The CDR3 runs from the conserved cysteine through the conserved F or W. D genes are given only for firm matches. Clone size is shown for a subset of rows, as once, few, many or a class of expanded clone.

V	size	J	D	DNA	CDR3
TRBV5-7	many	TRBJ1-1	TRBD1	TGTGCCAGCAGCTTGGAGCAGGGGGAGAGGAACACTGAAGCTTTCTTT	CASSLEQGERNTEAFF
TRBV7-2	NA	TRBJ2-7	TRBD1	TGTGCCAGCAGCTTTCAGACAGGGATCTACGGGCAGTACTTC	CASSFQTGIYGQYF
TRBV4-1	many	TRBJ1-5	NA	TGCGCCAGCAGCTCTGTCACCACCCCTGGGACACAATATCAGCCCCAGCATTTT	CASSSVTTPGTQYQPQHF
TRBV11-2	NA	TRBJ2-3	NA	TGTGCCAGCAGCTTGGGCAGGGAGCGCGGTACGCAGTATTTT	CASSLGRERGTQYF
TRBV19	many	TRBJ2-2	NA	TGTGCCAGTAGTATCAGAGTAGGGGGTCGCACCGGGGAGCTGTTTTTT	CASSIRVGGRTGELFF
TRBV20-1	few	TRBJ2-3	TRBD1	TGCAGTGCTCAAGACAGGGGGGACACAGATACGCAGTATTTT	CSAQDRGDTDTQYF
TRBV5-6	many	TRBJ1-1	NA	TGTGCCAGCAGCCCGGGGCGGACGGGTAACACTGAAGCTTTCTTT	CASSPGRTGNTEAFF
TRBV7-2	NA	TRBJ2-3	NA	TGTGCCAGCAGCCCGGGACACAACACAGATACGCAGTATTTT	CASSPGHNTDTQYF
TRBV20-1	many	TRBJ2-7	TRBD1	TGCAGTGCTTGGGACAGGGGGGTCGAGCAGTACTTC	CSAWDRGVEQYF
TRBV10-2	many	TRBJ1-6	NA	TGCGCCAGCAGCAGGGTCTCCAAACCCAATTCACCCCTCCACTTT	CASSRVSKPNSPLHF
TRBV7-9	many	TRBJ2-7	NA	TGTGCCAGCAGTCCCCCGCGCGACTACGAGCAGTACTTC	CASSPPRDYEQYF
TRBV7-2	many	TRBJ1-4	NA	TGTGCCAGCAGCTTAGAGGCCCCCAGGTTTGAAAAACTGTTTTTT	CASSLEAPRFEKLFF
TRBV7-2	NA	TRBJ1-4	NA	TGTGCCAGCAGCTTAGGTGGAAGGGCCACTGGAAAACTGTTTTTT	CASSLGGRATGKLFF
TRBV12-3/TRBV12-4	once	TRBJ1-5	NA	TGTGCCAGCAGTTTAAGTATTTCGGGACCCGGACGGAACCAGCCCCAGCATTTT	CASSLSISGPGRNQPQHF
TRBV7-9	NA	TRBJ1-3	NA	TGTGCCAGCAGCAGACCCCAAAATCCCTTTGCTGGAAACACCATATATTTT	CASSRPQNPFAGNTIYF
TRBV6-6	once	TRBJ2-7	NA	TGTGCCAGCAGATCTCCTGGGGACTGGAGCTCCTACGAGCAGTACTTC	CASRSPGDWSSYEQYF
TRBV10-3	NA	TRBJ1-2	NA	TGTGCCATCAGTGATGAGGGGACTCAGGGGCCGGGGGTCTTC	CAISDEGTQGPGVF
TRBV20-1	NA	TRBJ1-1	TRBD1	TGCAGTGCTAGAAGCGCGACAGGGGAGACTGAAGCTTTCTTT	CSARSATGETEAFF
TRBV5-1	many	TRBJ1-1	NA	TGCGCCAGCAGCTTGGCGCCAGGGGTGACTGAAGCTTTCTTT	CASSLAPGVTEAFF
TRBV7-6	NA	TRBJ2-2	TRBD2	TGTGCCAGCAGCCTCGGGACTAGCGACACCGGGGAGCTGTTTTTT	CASSLGTSDTGELFF
TRBV11-3	NA	TRBJ2-5	TRBD2	TGTGCCAGCAGCTTCGTTAGCGGGGTTGAGACCCAGTACTTC	CASSFVSGVETQYF
TRBV7-2	few	TRBJ2-7	TRBD1	TGTGCCAGCAGCCCCCGGACAGGGGGCGCCGAGCAGTACTTC	CASSPRTGGAEQYF
TRBV2	NA	TRBJ1-5	NA	TGTGCCAGCAGTCTCGGAGGCGGAGTAGGTCAGCCCCAGCATTTT	CASSLGGGVGQPQHF
TRBV7-8	few	TRBJ2-7	TRBD1	TGTGCCAGCAGCCCGAATACCGGGACAGGGGCCTACGAGCAGTACTTC	CASSPNTGTGAYEQYF
TRBV29-1	many	TRBJ1-2	TRBD1	TGCAGCGTTGTGACAGGGAATCATGGCTACACCTTC	CSVVTGNHGYTF
TRBV7-3	many	TRBJ2-3	TRBD2	TGTGCCAGCAGCTTAACGGGGGGGCTAGCGGGAGGAGATACGCAGTATTTT	CASSLTGGLAGGDTQYF
TRBV29-1	NA	TRBJ1-2	NA	TGCAGCTCACAACAACAGGGTAATGGCTACACCTTC	CSSQQQGNGYTF
TRBV15	NA	TRBJ2-3	NA	TGTGCCACCAGCAGGGGGACGGGGAGCACAGATACGCAGTATTTT	CATSRGTGSTDTQYF
TRBV20-1	NA	TRBJ2-2	TRBD1	TGCAGTGCTAGGGGAGACAGGGAGAGAAACACCGGGGAGCTGTTTTTT	CSARGDRERNTGELFF
TRBV12-3/TRBV12-4	many	TRBJ1-2	NA	TGTGCCAGCAGCCTCGGCGGGGGGCTGGAGAGCTATGGCTACACCTTC	CASSLGGGLESYGYTF
TRBV5-4	few	TRBJ2-2	TRBD1	TGTGCCAGCAGCCGCCGGACAGGGGCGGTATCTAGCGGGGAGCTGTTTTTT	CASSRRTGAVSSGELFF
TRBV29-1	NA	TRBJ1-6	TRBD1	TGCAGCGTGTCCGACAGGGACGTTAATTCACCCCTCCACTTT	CSVSDRDVNSPLHF
TRBV7-2	few	TRBJ2-5	NA	TGTGCCAGCAACTCACAGGAGACCCAGTACTTC	CASNSQETQYF
TRBV6-1	NA	TRBJ2-2	NA	TGTGCCAGCTGGGAAGCGAACACCGGGGAGCTGTTTTTT	CASWEANTGELFF
TRBV12-3/TRBV12-4	NA	TRBJ1-6	NA	TGTGCCAGCAGCTTGGGGGGCGGTTATTCACCCCTCCACTTT	CASSLGGGYSPLHF
TRBV10-1	many	TRBJ2-7	TRBD1	TGCGCCAGCAGTGAATCAGGACAGGGAAACTACGAGCAGTACTTC	CASSESGQGNYEQYF
TRBV24-1	many	TRBJ2-5	TRBD2	TGTGCCACCAGTGAAGACTGGGGTAGCGGGAGTCAAGAGACCCAGTACTTC	CATSEDWGSGSQETQYF
TRBV2	many	TRBJ2-2	NA	TGTGCCAGCAGTGTAATCAACACCGGGGAGCTGTTTTTT	CASSVINTGELFF
TRBV12-3/TRBV12-4	few	TRBJ1-2	NA	TGTGCCAGCAGCCCGAGCGGGATAGGTGGCTACACCTTC	CASSPSGIGGYTF
TRBV6-5	few	TRBJ1-1	TRBD1	TGTGCCAGACTGGACAGGCTGAGGGATTTGGACACTGAAGCTTTCTTT	CARLDRLRDLDTEAFF
TRBV5-8	many	TRBJ1-2	TRBD1	TGTGCCAGCAGCCTAGACCCAACAGGGGGCCTGACGTATGGCTACACCTTC	CASSLDPTGGLTYGYTF
TRBV7-9	NA	TRBJ2-7	TRBD1	TGTGCCAGCAGCCAATGGACAGGGGGGGACAGCTCCTACGAGCAGTACTTC	CASSQWTGGDSSYEQYF
TRBV5-4	NA	TRBJ1-1	NA	TGTGCCAGCAGCTTGGATCAGGGGTCCATGAACACTGAAGCTTTCTTT	CASSLDQGSMNTEAFF
TRBV10-3	NA	TRBJ2-7	NA	TGTGCCAGCAGTTTTGGCTGGTCCGAGCAGTACTTC	CASSFGWSEQYF
TRBV7-8	NA	TRBJ1-2	TRBD1	TGTGCCAGCAGCGAACCCGGGACAGGGCTTGGCTGGGGCTACACCTTC	CASSEPGTGLGWGYTF
TRBV28	few	TRBJ1-5	NA	TGTGCCAGCAGTTTTCTCAGGGAGGCCCAGCCCCAGCATTTT	CASSFLREAQPQHF
TRBV25-1	few	TRBJ1-1	NA	TGTGCCAGCAGTTCCTCGCGGACCCCCCGGGAGCGCCCTGAAGCTTTCTTT	CASSSSRTPRERPEAFF
TRBV5-5	NA	TRBJ2-7	NA	TGTGCCAGCAGCATGGCCCTGGACGGAGCCTACGAGCAGTACTTC	CASSMALDGAYEQYF
TRBV9	NA	TRBJ2-6	TRBD2	TGTGCCAGCAGCGTAGATAGCGGGGGGGTCAACGTCCTGACTTTC	CASSVDSGGVNVLTF
TRBV6-1	few	TRBJ1-3	NA	TGTGCCAGCAGTTACCCGCGGTCGATGGGTCCGTTTGGAAACACCATATATTTT	CASSYPRSMGPFGNTIYF
TRBV6-5	NA	TRBJ1-6	NA	TGTGCCAGCAGTTACTCAGGGAATAGTAATTCACCCCTCCACTTT	CASSYSGNSNSPLHF